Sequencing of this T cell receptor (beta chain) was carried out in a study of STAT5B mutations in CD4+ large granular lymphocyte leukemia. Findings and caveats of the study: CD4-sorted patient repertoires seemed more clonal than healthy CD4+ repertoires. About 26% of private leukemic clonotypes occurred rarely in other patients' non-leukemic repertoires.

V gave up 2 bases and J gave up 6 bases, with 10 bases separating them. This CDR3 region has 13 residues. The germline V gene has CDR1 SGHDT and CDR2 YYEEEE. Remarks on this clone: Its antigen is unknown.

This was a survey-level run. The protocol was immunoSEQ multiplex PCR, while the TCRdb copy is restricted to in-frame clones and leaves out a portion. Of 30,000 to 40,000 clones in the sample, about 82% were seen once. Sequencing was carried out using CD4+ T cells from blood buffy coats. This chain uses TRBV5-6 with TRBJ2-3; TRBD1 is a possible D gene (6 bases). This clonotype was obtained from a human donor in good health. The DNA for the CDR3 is TGTGCCAGCAGCTTACAGGGAACGGATACGCAGTATTTT. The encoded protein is CASSLQGTDTQYF.